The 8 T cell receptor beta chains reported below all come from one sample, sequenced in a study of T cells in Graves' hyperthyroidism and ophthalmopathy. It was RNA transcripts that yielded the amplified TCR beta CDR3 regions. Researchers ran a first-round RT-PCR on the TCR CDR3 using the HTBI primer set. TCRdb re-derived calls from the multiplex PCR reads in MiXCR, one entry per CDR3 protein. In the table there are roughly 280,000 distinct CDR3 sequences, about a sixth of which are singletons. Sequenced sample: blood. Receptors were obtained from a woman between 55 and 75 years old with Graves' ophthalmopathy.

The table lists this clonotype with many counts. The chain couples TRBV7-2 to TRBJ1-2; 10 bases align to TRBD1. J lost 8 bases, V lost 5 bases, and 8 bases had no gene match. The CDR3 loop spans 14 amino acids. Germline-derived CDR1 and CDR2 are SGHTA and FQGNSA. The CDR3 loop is CASSNRQGAGGYTF. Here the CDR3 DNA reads TGTGCCAGCAGCAATAGACAGGGGGCTGGCGGCTACACCTTC.

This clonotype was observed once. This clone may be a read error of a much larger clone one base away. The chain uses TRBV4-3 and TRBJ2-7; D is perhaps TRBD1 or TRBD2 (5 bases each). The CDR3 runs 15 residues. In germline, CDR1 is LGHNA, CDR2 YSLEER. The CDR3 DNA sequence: TGCGCCAGCAGCCCCATTCAGGGAGACTCCTACGAGGAGTACTTC. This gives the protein CASSPIQGDSYEEYF.

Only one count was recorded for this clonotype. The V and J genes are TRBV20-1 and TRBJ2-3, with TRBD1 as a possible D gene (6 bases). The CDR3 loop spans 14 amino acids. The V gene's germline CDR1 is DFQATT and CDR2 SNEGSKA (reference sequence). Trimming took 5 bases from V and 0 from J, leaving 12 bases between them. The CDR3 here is CSAETGSSTDTQYF. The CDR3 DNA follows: TGCAGTGCTGAGACAGGTTCTAGCACAGATACGCAGTATTTT.

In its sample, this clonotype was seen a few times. The CDR3 loop is CARTSGRRTGELFF. In DNA, the CDR3 is TGTGCCCGTACTAGCGGGAGGAGGACCGGGGAGCTGTTTTTT. V and J are TRBV30 and TRBJ2-2, with 12 nucleotides matching TRBD2. Germline loops: CDR1 GTSNPN, CDR2 SVGIG (reference sequence). J gave up 5 bases and V 8 bases, and 6 bases lay outside the gene matches. This CDR3 is built from 14 residues.

CDR3 in DNA: TGTGCCAGCAGCTGCAAACGACTAGCGGGGGACCACGAGCAGTACTTC. The encoded protein is CASSCKRLAGDHEQYF. V is TRBV5-4 and J is TRBJ2-7; 12 bases are a match to TRBD2. This CDR3 has 16 amino acids. The germline V gene encodes CDR1 SGHNT and CDR2 YYREEE (reference sequence). The V segment lost 3 bases and the J segment 5 bases; nucleotides outside the gene matches: 9.

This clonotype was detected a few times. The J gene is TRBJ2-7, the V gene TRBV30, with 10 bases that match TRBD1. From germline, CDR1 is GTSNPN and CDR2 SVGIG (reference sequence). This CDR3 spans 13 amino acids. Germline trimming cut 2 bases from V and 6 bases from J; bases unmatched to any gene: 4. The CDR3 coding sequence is TGTGCCTGGAGTAAGACAGGGGGCAGCGAGCAGTACTTC. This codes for CAWSKTGGSEQYF.

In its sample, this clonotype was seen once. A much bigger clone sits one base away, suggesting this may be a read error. The CDR3 DNA is TGTGCCAGCAGTAGAGTAGGGACTTTGGGAGAGACCCGGTACTTC. Protein sequence: CASSRVGTLGETRYF. This chain links TRBV12-3 or TRBV12-4 with TRBJ2-5, with TRBD2 as a possible D gene (6 bases). The length of the CDR3 is 15 residues.

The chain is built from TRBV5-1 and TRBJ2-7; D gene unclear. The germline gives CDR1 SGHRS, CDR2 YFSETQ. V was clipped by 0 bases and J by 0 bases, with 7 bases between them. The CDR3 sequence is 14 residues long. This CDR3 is CASSLVETSYEQYF. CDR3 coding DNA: TGCGCCAGCAGCTTGGTGGAAACCTCCTACGAGCAGTACTTC.